This T cell receptor (beta chain) was identified during a study of T cells in Graves' hyperthyroidism and ophthalmopathy. The overall study: At initial diagnosis, before any treatment had begun, peripheral blood was obtained.

Many counts were recorded for this clonotype. The CDR3 totals 16 residues. Germline assignment: CDR1 MDHEN and CDR2 SYDVKM. Trimming took 4 bases from V and 4 from J, leaving 20 bases between them. The source material, RNA transcripts, was used to amplify TCR beta CDR3 regions. HTBI primers were the set used in a first-round RT-PCR of the TCR CDR3. MiXCR was run by TCRdb on the multiplex PCR reads, yielding one entry per CDR3 protein. Counted here are about 400,000 distinct CDR3 sequences, just under 15% occurring once; the ten biggest clones make up 32%. The receptor was isolated from a woman aged 30 to 39 with Graves' hyperthyroidism. V gene TRBV28 combines with J gene TRBJ2-7; D is possibly TRBD2 (5 bases). Material: blood. The CDR3: CASSSPPLASWYEQYF. As DNA, the CDR3 is TGTGCCAGCAGTTCCCCCCCCCTAGCCTCCTGGTACGAGCAGTACTTC.